The 17 T cell receptor beta chains given below trace back to one sample, sequenced in a study of T-cell memory formation after mild COVID-19. One entry per CDR3 protein results from TCRdb running MiXCR on the 5' RACE reads. The table includes approximately 46,000 distinct CDR3 sequences, approximately 7% detected once. Sequencing was performed on PBMCs or a T cell subset sorted from them (not recorded which). Receptor source: an adult who had mild COVID-19 (a few samples of this study predate the infection). Cell type and time point are not known.

The V gene is TRBV12-3 or TRBV12-4, the J gene TRBJ1-3, with TRBD1 identical over 7 bases. The V gene end was trimmed by 4 bases and the J gene end by 3 bases; junction bases not matched to a gene: 6. The CDR3 is 15 residues long. The CDR3 nucleotides read TGTGCCAGCAGTTGGGCGACAGGGATTGGAAACACCATATATTTT. The encoded protein is CASSWATGIGNTIYF.

This clonotype was seen ten or more times. The chain uses TRBV5-6 and TRBJ1-1, with D possibly matching TRBD1 (5 bases). The V end lost 1 base, the J end lost 3 bases, and 7 bases lay between the germline ends. The CDR3 runs 13 residues. Per the germline V gene, CDR1 is SGHDT and CDR2 is YYEEEE. The CDR3 spells CASSLSRDTEAFF. The CDR3 nucleotides read TGTGCCAGCAGCTTGTCCAGGGACACTGAAGCTTTCTTT.

This clonotype was seen a handful of times. The chain recombines TRBV5-1 with TRBJ2-5, with no clear D. The CDR3 runs 12 residues. Germline V gives CDR1 SGHRS, CDR2 YFSETQ. V lost 3 bases and J lost 3, with 6 bases in between. CDR3 sequence: CASSYSKETQYF. CDR3 coding DNA: TGCGCCAGCAGCTACTCCAAAGAGACCCAGTACTTC.

In this sample, this clonotype turned up a few times. The V call is TRBV20-1, the J call TRBJ2-3; a weak D match, TRBD1 (6 bases). Germline CDR1 DFQATT, CDR2 SNEGSKA (reference sequence). The ends were cut back, 3 bases at V and 6 bases at J, with 13 bases in the middle. The CDR3 consists of 13 residues. The CDR3 is CSARARGRDTQYF. The CDR3, as DNA: TGCAGTGCTAGGGCCAGGGGCAGGGATACGCAGTATTTT.

This clonotype showed up many times. The chain recombines TRBV3-1 with TRBJ2-4; no clear D. Trimming left V 6 bases short and J 0 bases short, with 9 bases between. The CDR3 consists of 14 residues. Per germline, CDR1 LGHDT and CDR2 YNNKEL (reference sequence). In DNA, the CDR3 is TGTGCCAGCAGTTACATCCTAGCCAAAAACATTCAGTACTTC. Translating it yields CASSYILAKNIQYF.

This clonotype has more than one count but fewer than ten. V and J are TRBV18 and TRBJ2-3, with D tentatively TRBD1 (6 bases). The CDR3 has 17 residues. Between the trimmed V and J ends, which lost 3 bases and 3 bases, there was a span of 19 bases. From germline, CDR1 is KGHSH and CDR2 LQKENI. The CDR3 protein is CASSPLPNQGRTDTQYF. CDR3 in DNA: TGTGCCAGCTCACCCCTACCTAATCAGGGGCGGACAGATACGCAGTATTTT.

This clonotype came up many times. J is TRBJ2-3 and V is TRBV6-5; perhaps TRBD2 as D (5 bases). The V end lost 6 bases, the J end lost 4 bases, and 14 bases lay between the germline ends. The germline CDR1 and CDR2 sequences are MNHEY and SVGAGI. This CDR3 has 14 residues. CDR3 region: CASREGPGADTQYF. The CDR3 DNA reads as TGTGCCAGCAGGGAAGGGCCCGGGGCAGATACGCAGTATTTT.

This chain links TRBV20-1 with TRBJ1-1; D is unclear. The length of the CDR3 is 13 residues. Trimming removed 3 bases from V and 6 bases from J, with 14 bases in between. Germline V gene sequence: CDR1 DFQATT, CDR2 SNEGSKA (reference sequence). CDR3 in amino acids: CSASDLRPSEAFF. In nucleotides, the CDR3 is TGCAGTGCTAGCGACCTACGCCCTTCTGAAGCTTTCTTT.

The V call is TRBV6-2 or TRBV6-3, the J call TRBJ1-6; possible D gene TRBD1, 5 bases. V gave up 0 bases and J gave up 9 bases, with 9 bases separating them. The CDR3 consists of 14 residues. The V gene's germline CDR1 is MNHEY and CDR2 SVGEGT. The CDR3 DNA sequence: TGTGCCAGCAGTTACTCGGGGGGGACTTCACCCCTCCACTTT. It encodes CASSYSGGTSPLHF.

This clonotype was observed a handful of times. A much larger clone differs from this one at a single base, so this may be a read error. The conserved phenylalanine or tryptophan normally closing the CDR3 is absent here, so this likely arose from a read error. This sequence joins TRBV4-2 and TRBJ2-5; no clear D gene. Germline V gene data show CDR1 as LGHNA and CDR2 as YNFKEQ. Trimming shortened V by 0 bases and J by 7 bases, and 0 bases separated the two germline ends. The CDR3 is 10 residues long. The CDR3: CASSQETQYL. DNA of the CDR3: TGTGCCAGCAGCCAAGAGACCCAGTACTTA.

There are a few counts of this clonotype. The V call is TRBV3-1, the J call TRBJ1-4, with 7 nucleotides matching TRBD1. The germline V gene has CDR1 LGHDT and CDR2 YNNKEL (reference sequence). The CDR3 has 16 residues. The junction had 13 bases not matched to a gene; V was cut back by 4 bases and J by 8 bases. The CDR3 loop is CASSPQDRTGGEKLFF. CDR3 DNA: TGTGCCAGCAGCCCACAAGACCGGACAGGAGGGGAAAAACTGTTTTTT. Using reference TRBV3-1 and TRBJ1-4 for the parts outside the CDR3, the full variable domain is DTAVSQTPKYLVTQMGNDKSIKCEQNLGHDTMYWYKQDSKKFLKIMFSYNNKELIINETVPNRFSPKSPDKAHLNLHINSLELGDSAVYFCASSPQDRTGGEKLFFGSGTQLSVL.

This clonotype showed up just a few times. V gene TRBV7-9 combines with J gene TRBJ2-1; maybe TRBD2 (7 bases). This CDR3 is built from 15 residues. Germline V lookup: CDR1 SEHNR, CDR2 FQNEAQ (reference sequence). Deletions cut 3 bases from V and 5 bases from J, with 14 bases between. Written as DNA, the CDR3 is TGTGCCAGCAGCTTGGGGAGGGGGAGTCACAATGAGCAGTTCTTC. Its protein is CASSLGRGSHNEQFF.

This clonotype was picked up a small number of times. The rearrangement joins TRBV2 to TRBJ1-6; 8 positions agree with TRBD1. The CDR3 totals 16 residues. Germline CDR1 SNHLY, CDR2 FYNNEI. V trimming: 6 bases; J trimming: 5 bases; junction bases outside the gene matches: 9. CDR3 sequence: CASSLQGVKHNSPLHF. DNA of the CDR3: TGTGCCAGCAGCCTACAGGGGGTTAAACATAATTCACCCCTCCACTTT.

The chain has TRBV20-1 and TRBJ1-4; a possible D gene is TRBD1 (6 bases). The CDR3 contains 14 residues. Germline V gives CDR1 DFQATT, CDR2 SNEGSKA (reference sequence). V was shortened by 4 bases and J by 8 bases, with 17 bases between the two germline ends. The CDR3 protein is CSAINPGAGEKLFF. The CDR3 DNA reads TGCAGTGCTATCAACCCGGGGGCCGGAGAAAAACTGTTTTTT.

The V gene is TRBV7-2, the J gene TRBJ2-4; D is unclear. The DNA end favors TRBJ2-5, so the J call may be wrong. The V gene's germline CDR1 is SGHTA and CDR2 FQGNSA. CDR3 size: 15 residues. This CDR3 is CASSLYVDYQETQYF. The DNA of the CDR3 is TGTGCCAGCAGCCTCTATGTAGACTACCAAGAGACCCAGTACTTC.

In this sample, this clonotype turned up a few times. This chain uses TRBV28 with TRBJ2-7; D ambiguous. V shed 4 bases and J shed 12 bases, with 19 bases lying between them. Germline lookup yields CDR1 MDHEN and CDR2 SYDVKM. This CDR3 contains 13 residues. For the CDR3, the DNA is TGTGCCAGCAGTTCCCCCGGGCCGACCTTGACGTACTTC. This codes for CASSSPGPTLTYF.

In this sample, this clonotype turned up many times. The chain uses TRBV7-2 and TRBJ2-7, with 13 bases lining up with TRBD2. Germline V gene sequence: CDR1 SGHTA, CDR2 FQGNSA. CDR3 size: 17 residues. V trimming: 4 bases; J trimming: 2 bases; junction bases outside the gene matches: 8. The CDR3 DNA sequence: TGTGCCAGCAGCTCCTCCGCCGGGACTAGCGGGACCTACGAGCAGTACTTC. It specifies CASSSSAGTSGTYEQYF.